A single sample is the source of the 12 T cell receptor beta chains below, sequenced in a study of CD8+ T cells in alopecia areata. Noted treatment: oral pan-JAK inhibitor, 5-10 mg twice daily. Extracted RNA was reverse transcribed into cDNA, the sequencing template. Some clones are missing from TCRdb's copy, which holds only in-frame ones; the method was immunoSEQ multiplex PCR. The repertoire includes about 150,000 clones, nearly 55% of them detected once, and 15% to 20% sits in the top ten. The sample was CD8+ T cells sorted from blood, taken at week 4, from a patient treated with tofacitinib. These receptors were obtained from a human donor with alopecia areata.

In the case of this clone: Sequence at one end of the junction differs from germline and may be a read error. The chain joins TRBV10-3 to TRBJ2-5; TRBD2 matches at 13 bases. Germline V lookup: CDR1 ENHRY, CDR2 SYGVKD. This CDR3 spans 15 amino acids. The CDR3 protein is CASSYSTSGGETQYF. The DNA for the CDR3 is TGTGCCAGCAGTTACTCGACTAGCGGGGGGGAGACCCAGTACTTC.

The rearrangement uses TRBV2 and TRBJ2-3; 9 nucleotides agree with TRBD2. Per germline, CDR1 SNHLY and CDR2 FYNNEI. There are 14 residues in the CDR3. Losses at the gene ends were 0 bases for V and 6 bases for J; bases not matched to a gene: 1. The CDR3 sequence is CASSEAGTSDTQYF. CDR3 coding DNA: TGTGCCAGCAGTGAAGCCGGGACTAGCGATACGCAGTATTTT.

The chain joins TRBV7-9 to TRBJ1-2, with a weak D call TRBD1 (5 bases). The CDR3 covers 13 residues. CDR1 SEHNR and CDR2 FQNEAQ come from the germline V gene (reference sequence). Trimming took 4 bases from V and 5 from J, leaving 11 bases between them. The CDR3 nucleotides are TGTGCCAGCAGCTATGGACACCTTTATGGCTACACCTTC. This gives the protein CASSYGHLYGYTF.

The V gene is TRBV13, the J gene TRBJ2-7; 9 nucleotides match TRBD2. V lost 0 bases, J lost 5 bases, and 2 bases stayed unmatched. The germline CDR1 and CDR2 sequences are PRHDT and FYEKMQ (reference sequence). The CDR3 covers 14 residues. The CDR3 coding sequence is TGTGCCAGCAGCTTAGGCCGCGGGGGGGACGAGCAGTACTTC. This gives the protein CASSLGRGGDEQYF.

The chain uses TRBV7-9 and TRBJ2-2, with D unclear. Trimming pared 0 bases from V and 0 bases from J, leaving 2 bases between. The CDR3 is 14 residues long. Germline V gene lookup returns CDR1 SEHNR and CDR2 FQNEAQ (reference sequence). CDR3 residues: CASSLAANTGELFF. In nucleotides, the CDR3 is TGTGCCAGCAGCTTAGCAGCGAACACCGGGGAGCTGTTTTTT.

The CDR3 is CASSHRVGREVETF. As DNA, the CDR3 is TGCGCCAGCAGCCACCGTGTGGGCAGGGAGGTTGAAACCTTC. The rearrangement links TRBV4-1 to TRBJ1-2; D may be TRBD1 (5 bases). The CDR3 covers 14 residues. Trimming cost V 3 bases and J 14 bases, with 22 bases left between them. Germline CDR1 reads MGHRA; CDR2 reads YSYEKL.

J is TRBJ2-7 and V is TRBV29-1, with 9 bases aligning to TRBD2. V gave up 1 base and J gave up 3 bases; unmatched junction bases: 7. Germline lookup yields CDR1 SQVTM and CDR2 ANQGSEA. This CDR3 region has 15 residues. CDR3 bases: TGCAGCGTTGAAGTTGTAGCGGGGGCTCTCTACGAGCAGTACTTC. Its protein is CSVEVVAGALYEQYF.

J is TRBJ2-7 and V is TRBV13, with 9 bases that match TRBD1. Germline V gene data show CDR1 as PRHDT and CDR2 as FYEKMQ (reference sequence). J gave up 6 bases and V 4 bases, and 7 bases lay outside the gene matches. The CDR3 totals 14 residues. CDR3 sequence: CASSSGTGSGEQYF. CDR3 nucleotide sequence: TGTGCCAGCAGCTCCGGGACAGGGTCAGGCGAGCAGTACTTC.

This rearrangement joins TRBV4-2 to TRBJ1-1, with 10 bases lining up with TRBD1. Germline trimming cut 3 bases from V and 0 bases from J; bases unmatched to any gene: 7. Germline V lookup: CDR1 LGHNA, CDR2 YNFKEQ. CDR3 length equals 17 residues. The CDR3 sequence is CASSQEGQGVLNTEAFF. The DNA for the CDR3 is TGTGCCAGCAGCCAGGAAGGACAGGGGGTACTGAACACTGAAGCTTTCTTT.

J is TRBJ2-5 and V is TRBV14, with 7 bases fitting TRBD2. V dropped 0 bases and J dropped 5; count of bases not matched to a gene: 12. Germline CDR1 is SGHDN and CDR2 is FVKESK. The CDR3 loop spans 17 amino acids. CDR3 amino acids: CASSQDSPTSPWETQYF. The CDR3 DNA reads as TGTGCCAGCAGCCAAGATTCCCCGACTAGCCCTTGGGAGACCCAGTACTTC.

The V gene is TRBV4-1, the J gene TRBJ1-4; D may be TRBD1 (5 bases). The CDR3 is 14 residues long. V lost 1 base and J lost 8, with 11 bases in between. Germline CDR1 MGHRA, CDR2 YSYEKL. The CDR3 DNA follows: TGCGCCAGCAGCCAAGGGGGCTGGGGCGAAAAACTGTTTTTT. Protein: CASSQGGWGEKLFF.

The chain uses TRBV11-2 and TRBJ2-5; 8 bases align to TRBD1. The ends lost 5 bases at V and 2 bases at J; junction bases unmatched: 4. CDR1 SGHAT and CDR2 FQNNGV come from the germline V gene. The CDR3 loop spans 14 amino acids. Here the CDR3 reads CASSAGGRQETQYF. The CDR3 bases are TGTGCCAGCAGCGCAGGGGGCAGGCAAGAGACCCAGTACTTC.